The T cell receptor (beta chain) under discussion was sequenced for a study of T-cell memory formation after mild COVID-19. Study-wide points: Contracting CD4+ clones were located mainly in CM and EM, and CD8+ clones in EMRA.

Note on this clonotype: No antigen is known for it.

TCR alpha and TCR beta cDNA libraries carrying sample barcodes and UMIs came from 5'RACE with constant-segment primers. TCRdb reprocessed the 5' RACE reads via MiXCR and lists one record per CDR3 protein. The sample has 120,000 or so distinct CDR3 sequences, over 15% seen once. V shed 8 bases and J shed 0 bases, with 8 bases lying between them. There are 13 residues in the CDR3. The germline gives CDR1 MNHNY, CDR2 SVGAGI (reference sequence). The rearrangement links TRBV6-6 to TRBJ1-3; no firm D call. The sequencing input was PBMCs or a T cell subset sorted from them (not recorded which). The clonotype originates from a man between 18 and 35 years old who had mild COVID-19 (a few samples of this study predate the infection). Cell type and time point are not known. As DNA, the CDR3 is TGTGCCAGCTCCAGGCTCTCTGGAAACACCATATATTTT. Amino acids: CASSRLSGNTIYF.